This T cell receptor (beta chain) originates from a study of blood T cell repertoires in COVID-19. Study-level information: PBMCs, B-cell-depleted T cells, or T cells were the source of the cDNA or gDNA that made up the material.

Living in 25 or so US areas, the participants were between about 18 and 100 years of age. Recovered Cohort 3 donors showed two negative PCRs, clearance, or symptom resolution. The method was immunoSEQ multiplex PCR; TCRdb's version includes in-frame clones alone and lacks a portion of them. The sample has 400,000 or so clones; more than 80% are singletons. The CDR3 is 14 amino acids. V lost 3 bases, J lost 1 base, and 12 bases lay in between. CDR1 and CDR2 (germline): DFQATT, SNEGSKA (reference sequence). V gene TRBV20-1 combines with J gene TRBJ1-1; a possible D gene is TRBD1 (5 bases). Specimen: PBMCs or T cells enriched from blood (not recorded which). This clonotype was sampled from a young man who had recovered from COVID-19. CDR3 nucleotide sequence: TGCAGTGCTAGTTGGGGCGGCAAGAACACTGAAGCTTTCTTT. It codes for CSASWGGKNTEAFF.